This TCR beta chain was captured by sequencing in a study of T cell responses to AZD1222 COVID-19 vaccine. The sample holds one count of this clone. Trimming stripped 4 bases from V and 8 bases from J, with 10 bases between. Germline CDR1 and CDR2: KGHDR and SFDVKD. The CDR3 consists of 12 residues. Libraries were prepared by immunoSEQ multiplex PCR; TCRdb keeps only in-frame clonotypes and omits some of them. The sample contains 150,000 to 200,000 clones, under 95% of which appear only once. This clonotype originated in an adult who received the AZD1222 COVID-19 vaccine. J is TRBJ1-1 and V is TRBV24-1; D unclear. The specimen was peripheral blood, collected 28 days after the second AZD1222 dose. The CDR3 DNA sequence: TGTGCCACCAGTGAGAGACCGGGCGAAGCTTTCTTT. Translating gives CATSERPGEAFF.